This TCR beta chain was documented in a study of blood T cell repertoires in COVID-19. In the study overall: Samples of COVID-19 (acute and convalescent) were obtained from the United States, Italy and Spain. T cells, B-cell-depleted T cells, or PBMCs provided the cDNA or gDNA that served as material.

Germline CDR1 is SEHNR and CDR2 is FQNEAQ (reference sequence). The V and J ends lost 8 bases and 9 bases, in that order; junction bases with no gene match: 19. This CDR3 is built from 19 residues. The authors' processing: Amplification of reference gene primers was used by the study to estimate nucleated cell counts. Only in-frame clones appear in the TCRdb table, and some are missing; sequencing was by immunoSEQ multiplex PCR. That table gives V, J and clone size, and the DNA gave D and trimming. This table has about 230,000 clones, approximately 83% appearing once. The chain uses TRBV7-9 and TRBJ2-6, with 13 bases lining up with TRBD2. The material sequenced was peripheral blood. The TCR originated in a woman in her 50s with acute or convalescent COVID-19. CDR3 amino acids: CASWDITGTSGIRVNVLTF. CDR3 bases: TGTGCCAGCTGGGACATAACCGGGACTAGCGGGATTAGGGTCAACGTCCTGACTTTC.